The source of this TCR beta chain is a study of blood T cell repertoires in COVID-19. Study summary: The origin of the acute and convalescent COVID-19 samples was the United States, Italy and Spain. Sources were T cells, B-cell-depleted T cells, or PBMCs; the material itself was cDNA or gDNA.

Authors' analysis steps: Reference gene primer amplification gave nucleated cell count estimates. The method was immunoSEQ multiplex PCR; TCRdb's version includes in-frame clones alone and lacks a portion of them. V, J and clone size reflect that table, while D and trimming were determined from the DNA. The table lists about 230,000 clones, 83% of them singletons. CDR3 length: 14 amino acids. Between the trimmed V and J ends, which lost 1 base and 3 bases, there was a span of 6 bases. The germline CDR1 and CDR2 sequences are SNHLY and FYNNEI. The TCR originated in a woman in her 70s with active or convalescent COVID-19. The V and J genes are TRBV2 and TRBJ1-4; D is uncertain. The sequencing input was peripheral blood. CDR3 coding DNA: TGTGCCAGCAGTGAAGGCTACTCTAATGAAAAACTGTTTTTT. This encodes CASSEGYSNEKLFF.